One sample yielded the 17 T cell receptor beta chains listed below, sequenced in a study of CD8+ T cells in alopecia areata listed by TCRdb under 2018. The library came from the immunoSEQ multiplex PCR assay. RNA was extracted from all samples and reverse transcribed into cDNA as template for TCR sequencing. This immuneACCESS table, as held by TCRdb, lists in-frame sequences with V and J called but not all clones. Of the missing ones, under half trace to an unresolved V gene in checked studies; the others have no known cause. In this sample the table shows around 150,000 clones, around two thirds of which occur a single time. Clones ranked in the top ten supply 30% to 45% of the sample. Sequenced material: CD8+ T cells sorted from blood. The receptor set was obtained from a human donor in good health.

The chain carries TRBV4-1 and TRBJ2-3; D call uncertain. The germline V and J ends were trimmed by 1 base and 2 bases, with 4 bases remaining between them. The CDR3 loop spans 13 amino acids. CDR1 and CDR2 (germline): MGHRA, YSYEKL. CDR3 DNA sequence: TGCGCCAGCAGCCAAGGCGTCACAGATACGCAGTATTTT. It specifies CASSQGVTDTQYF.

This chain uses TRBV4-1 with TRBJ2-7, with D uncertain. CDR1 and CDR2 (germline): MGHRA, YSYEKL. V lost 1 base and J lost 4, with 8 bases in between. The CDR3 totals 13 residues. The CDR3 DNA sequence: TGCGCCAGCAGCCAAGTTAAACAGTACGAGCAGTACTTC. Translating gives CASSQVKQYEQYF.

This clone came up once. J is TRBJ1-2 and V is TRBV15; D unresolved. CDR3 size: 11 residues. Germline CDR1 reads LNHNV; CDR2 reads YYDKDF (reference sequence). Trimming took 0 bases from V and 8 from J, leaving 4 bases between them. The CDR3 is CATSRDAGYTF. DNA for the CDR3: TGTGCCACCAGCAGAGACGCCGGCTACACCTTC.

The V and J genes are TRBV11-2 and TRBJ1-1, with unresolved D. This CDR3 has 13 residues. The germline V gene encodes CDR1 SGHAT and CDR2 FQNNGV. Trimming removed 1 base at V and 5 bases at J, with 8 bases between. The CDR3 loop is CASSLGSSTEAFF. CDR3 nucleotides: TGTGCCAGCAGCTTAGGGAGCTCGACTGAAGCTTTCTTT.

The chain joins TRBV4-1 to TRBJ2-1, with D perhaps assigned TRBD1 or TRBD2 (5 bases each). V was cut by 1 base and J by 4 bases, with 11 bases left in between. From germline, CDR1 is MGHRA and CDR2 YSYEKL. The CDR3 totals 15 residues. CDR3 residues: CASSQVGDQYNEQFF. In DNA, the CDR3 is TGCGCCAGCAGCCAAGTTGGGGACCAATACAATGAGCAGTTCTTC.

The rearrangement joins TRBV20-1 to TRBJ2-4; D not certain. V gave up 3 bases and J gave up 7 bases, with 7 bases separating them. This CDR3 contains 11 residues. Germline assignment: CDR1 DFQATT and CDR2 SNEGSKA (reference sequence). This chain's CDR3 is CSASMGNIQYF. CDR3 nucleotide sequence: TGCAGTGCTAGTATGGGGAACATTCAGTACTTC.

The CDR3 reads CASSFGNQPQHF. CDR3 nucleotide sequence: TGTGCCAGCAGCTTTGGGAATCAGCCCCAGCATTTT. The chain combines TRBV5-4 with TRBJ1-5; D remains ambiguous. The V gene lost 2 bases and the J gene lost 4 bases, with 4 bases spanning the gap. CDR1 and CDR2 (germline): SGHNT, YYREEE (reference sequence). There are 12 residues in the CDR3.

The J gene is TRBJ2-7, the V gene TRBV5-1, with D perhaps TRBD1 (6 bases). This CDR3 comprises 13 residues. Germline V gene data show CDR1 as SGHRS and CDR2 as YFSETQ. The germline V and J ends were trimmed by 4 bases and 3 bases, with 11 bases remaining between them. The DNA of the CDR3 is TGCGCCAGCAGCAAGGACAGCGGCTACGAGCAGTACTTC. Encoded protein: CASSKDSGYEQYF.

The chain joins TRBV6-5 to TRBJ1-1; tentative D call: TRBD1 (6 bases). Trimming stripped 3 bases from V and 5 bases from J, with 7 bases between. The CDR3 has 12 amino acids. The germline V gene encodes CDR1 MNHEY and CDR2 SVGAGI. This CDR3 reads CASSYTGTEAFF. Written as DNA, the CDR3 is TGTGCCAGCAGTTATACAGGGACTGAAGCTTTCTTT.

This clone occurred a few times. V is TRBV25-1 and J is TRBJ2-5; D is perhaps TRBD2 (6 bases). This CDR3 contains 14 residues. Trimming removed 1 base at V and 5 bases at J, with 11 bases between. Germline-derived CDR1 and CDR2 are MGHDK and SYGVNS. The CDR3: CASSEWGELETQYF. CDR3 DNA sequence: TGTGCCAGCAGTGAATGGGGGGAATTGGAGACCCAGTACTTC. The complete variable domain, with remaining parts taken from reference TRBV25-1 and TRBJ2-5, reads EADIYQTPRYLVIGTGKKITLECSQTMGHDKMYWYQQDPGMELHLIHYSYGVNSTEKGDLSSESTVSRIRTEHFPLTLESARPSHTSQYLCASSEWGELETQYFGPGTRLLVL.

V usage is TRBV28 and J usage is TRBJ2-1, with 9 nucleotides matching TRBD1. The CDR3 has 15 residues. V was pared by 4 bases and J by 6 bases, with 7 bases of the junction left unmatched. The germline CDR1 and CDR2 sequences are MDHEN and SYDVKM. CDR3 sequence reads: CASSSLGGQGNEQFF. The DNA of the CDR3 is TGTGCCAGCAGTTCGTTGGGGGGACAGGGCAATGAGCAGTTCTTC.

The genes are TRBV13 and TRBJ2-1, with D perhaps matching TRBD1 or TRBD2 (5 bases each). CDR1 is PRHDT and CDR2 is FYEKMQ in the germline V gene (reference sequence). Trimming removed 5 bases from V and 8 bases from J, with 13 bases in between. This CDR3 spans 13 amino acids. CDR3 loop: CASSRRDADEQFF. The CDR3 DNA reads TGTGCCAGCAGCCGCCGGGACGCGGATGAGCAGTTCTTC.

The chain recombines TRBV6-5 with TRBJ2-3, with D possibly being TRBD1 or TRBD2 (6 bases each). Germline V CDR1 and CDR2: MNHEY, SVGAGI. This CDR3 comprises 14 residues. Trimming took 6 bases from V and 1 from J, leaving 11 bases between them. The CDR3 loop is CASSPGGGTDTQYF. The DNA of the CDR3 is TGTGCCAGCAGCCCCGGGGGCGGCACAGATACGCAGTATTTT.

A few counts support this clone. The chain joins TRBV2 to TRBJ2-5; D not resolved. Germline CDR1 is SNHLY and CDR2 is FYNNEI. V lost 3 bases and J 1 base, leaving 9 bases between the germline ends. This CDR3 is built from 14 residues. CDR3 region: CASSDLNSQETQYF. DNA for the CDR3: TGTGCCAGCAGTGACCTTAACAGCCAAGAGACCCAGTACTTC.

The chain employs TRBV7-9 and TRBJ2-3; D call uncertain. The CDR3 runs to 13 residues. Germline V gene sequence: CDR1 SEHNR, CDR2 FQNEAQ (reference sequence). V was trimmed by 3 bases and J by 0 bases, leaving 4 bases between them. This CDR3 is CASSFASTDTQYF. The DNA for the CDR3 is TGTGCCAGCAGCTTCGCTAGCACAGATACGCAGTATTTT.

V is TRBV4-2 and J is TRBJ2-3, with unresolved D. The germline V gene has CDR1 LGHNA and CDR2 YNFKEQ. V was trimmed by 0 bases and J by 3 bases, leaving 10 bases between them. The CDR3 consists of 15 residues. CDR3 amino acids: CASSQDFSTTDTQYF. CDR3 bases: TGTGCCAGCAGCCAAGATTTTTCCACTACAGATACGCAGTATTTT.

Only a few counts were recorded for this clone. This sequence joins TRBV5-1 and TRBJ2-5; tentative D call: TRBD2 (5 bases). Germline V gene data show CDR1 as SGHRS and CDR2 as YFSETQ. The CDR3 is made up of 13 amino acids. Trimming took off 2 bases at V and 4 bases at J, with 9 bases between the two ends. The CDR3 sequence is CASSFRGGETQYF. The CDR3, as DNA: TGCGCCAGCAGCTTTCGGGGTGGAGAGACCCAGTACTTC. Variable domain in full (rest from reference TRBV5-1 and TRBJ2-5): KAGVTQTPRYLIKTRGQQVTLSCSPISGHRSVSWYQQTPGQGLQFLFEYFSETQRNKGNFPGRFSGRQFSNSRSEMNVSTLELGDSALYLCASSFRGGETQYFGPGTRLLVL.